The present entry profiles one T cell receptor beta chain with its context. This sample is drawn from a study of blood T cell repertoires in COVID-19. Overall study: Acute and convalescent COVID-19 samples came from the United States, Italy and Spain. The analysed material was cDNA or gDNA that came from T cells, B-cell-depleted T cells, or PBMCs.

TCRdb's copy holds only in-frame clones and misses some; the assay was immunoSEQ multiplex PCR. Here the sample spans some 58,000 clones, 83% being singletons. Seattle patients were enrolled during active infection and followed longitudinally. This receptor was identified in a man aged 45-65 years with COVID-19, enrolled during active disease. Sequenced sample: peripheral blood.

The CDR3 nucleotides read TGTGCCTCCGTAGGTGGCAGGGGCCAGCCCCAGCATTTT. Translated, it gives CASVGGRGQPQHF. The J gene is TRBJ1-5, the V gene TRBV12-3 or TRBV12-4, with a weak D call TRBD1 (6 bases). The CDR3 is made up of 13 amino acids. V lost 11 bases and J 7 bases, leaving 18 bases between the germline ends.